A single T cell receptor (beta chain) is shown here with its context. Its antigen is currently not known. Qualities for individual bases were not recorded, and no much larger clone is one base off. The TCR beta CDR3 regions were amplified from the RNA transcripts. The TCR CDR3 was subjected to a first round of RT-PCR using the HTBI primer set and the Qiagen OneStep RT-PCR kit. The libraries were constructed in a second round of multiplex PCR and then size-selected and purified. Libraries were sequenced paired-end with 100 bp reads on an Illumina HiSeq2000. As for how the authors treated the data: SOAPnuke was used to process the raw data, removing reads that contained adapters or uncalled bases, had a mean Phred below 15, or lacked an exact match to the constant primer or identifier. High-quality paired reads were merged with COPE v1.2.5, and unique nucleotide sequences were defined as clonotypes. MiTCR v1.1 was used to align clonotypes to the IMGT TRBV, TRBD and TRBJ reference segments. Only V-J combinations with frequency above 0.0001, covering roughly 99% of repertoires, were analysed. A TCS score was defined as the ratio of F50 (clonal expansion) to E x V (chaos), with BLOSUM62-based TCRdist applied between CDR3 peptides within each V-J. Welch's t-statistics and random forest reduced 500 to 550 V-J features to 13, which were used in a naive Bayes classifier (R e1071). The raw public reads went through TCRdb reprocessing: fastp at Q25, MiXCR clone calling, in-frame beta chains kept. A single entry per CDR3 protein holds the most common genes and DNA from its merged rows. These V and J calls rely on TCRdb rather than the paper's analysis. This sample lists 410,000 or so distinct CDR3 sequences; approximately 14% were detected once. Approximately 13% of the sample comes from the top ten.

Moderately to severely active disease, a Clinical Activity Score of at least 3, a NOSPECS grade of at least 4, and a duration under 3 months were present in ophthalmopathy patients. The study excluded patients with uncontrolled infections, other autoimmune diseases, pregnancy or lactation. Diagnoses were based on clinical symptoms, serum thyroxine and TRAb, thyroid ultrasound and orbital computed tomography. PBMCs were separated from about 10 ml of fresh peripheral blood using Ficoll-Paque density gradient centrifugation. Total RNA was extracted using Trizol reagent, and RNA quality was assessed on an Agilent 2100 Bioanalyzer. Trimming costs V 3 bases and J 7 bases, and their ends lie 5 bases apart. CDR1 and CDR2 (KGHDR, SFDVKD) derive from the germline V gene. CDR3 length: 12 amino acids, cysteine to phenylalanine. Solely the CDR3 DNA is kept, with 36 bases framed from the first base. The data were obtained in a study of T cells in Graves' hyperthyroidism and ophthalmopathy (dated by TCRdb to about 2019). For context, the study as a whole: Peripheral blood samples were taken at initial diagnosis, before any treatment was given. TCR V-J signatures able to tell the groups apart were searched for in a discovery cohort of 90 to 100 patients, of whom 43 had Graves' ophthalmopathy and roughly 59 had stable Graves' hyperthyroidism. Prospective prediction of ophthalmopathy was tested in an independent validation cohort consisting of 18 to 20 hyperthyroidism patients and around 16 patients who later progressed to ophthalmopathy. The paper describes TCR Vbeta CDR3 sequencing of around 130 peripheral blood samples, made up of 43 ophthalmopathy patients, more than 70 hyperthyroidism patients and roughly 17 progressor patients. The study also compared thyroid tissue and blood T-cell repertoires from several Graves' hyperthyroidism patients. Once sampling was done, hyperthyroidism patients were given methimazole at a starting dose of 30 mg daily, whereas ophthalmopathy patients were given high-dose intravenous methylprednisolone. The roughly 100 discovery patients were divided at random into training and test sets in a 7:3 ratio. The paper as a whole reports these results and caveats: During validation, the model predicted progression to ophthalmopathy a median of roughly 7.1 months ahead of onset, with more than 60% sensitivity and roughly 72% specificity. A 13 V-J signature model separated ophthalmopathy from stable hyperthyroidism, with approximately 87% sensitivity and roughly 81% specificity in cross-validation and 80%/75% in testing. Most expanded thyroid clonotypes (frequency above 0.001) were also found in blood, which suggests that blood repertoires may mirror thyroid immune responses. No statistical method was used to set the sample size in advance, and investigators knew the group allocation.

Rearrangement joined TRBV24-1 to TRBJ1-4, with no D gene named confidently. The sample taken for sequencing was blood. The TCR originated in a man between 18 and 35 years old with Graves' ophthalmopathy. The DNA sequence is given as TGTGCCACCAGTGATCCGTTTGAAAAACTGTTTTTT. This sequence encodes CATSDPFEKLFF.